This T cell receptor (beta chain) was found in a study of type 1 and type 2 diabetes patients. Amplification started from genomic DNA. A primer set of 30 forward and 13 reverse primers amplified the CDR3. TCRdb ran MiXCR on the multiplex PCR reads and lists one entry per CDR3 protein. This sample carries 250,000 or so distinct CDR3 sequences, around 47% of them seen once, and the ten largest clones take roughly 15%. The sample holds a few counts of this clonotype. The CDR3 is 15 residues long. V was shortened by 0 bases and J by 5 bases, with 11 bases between the two germline ends. CDR1 is LNHDA, CDR2 SQIVND, per germline (reference sequence).

This receptor was taken from a young man with type 2 diabetes. The sample comprised peripheral blood mononuclear cells (PBMCs). The gene calls are TRBV19 and TRBJ2-1; D gene unclear. CDR3 bases: TGTGCCAGTAGTATAGATTGGGCGGCAAACAATGAGCAGTTCTTC. Translation gives CASSIDWAANNEQFF.